The source of this T cell receptor (beta chain) is a study of T-cell reconstitution after alpha-beta-depleted transplantation in children. Whole-study findings and limits: Expanded clones from the graft, numbering several hundred, reportedly supplied alpha-beta T cells about two months after transplant.

Trimming shortened V by 0 bases and J by 3 bases, and 9 bases separated the two germline ends. The CDR3 length is 13 residues. Per the germline V gene, CDR1 is SQVTM and CDR2 is ANQGSEA. With respect to this clonotype: The target antigen is unknown. This clone may be a read error of a much larger clone one base away. Because the CDR3 is missing its conserved closing phenylalanine or tryptophan, this is likely a read error.

During its preparation, the TCRbeta library received unique molecular identifiers. TCRdb re-derived calls from the PCR reads in MiXCR, one entry per CDR3 protein. The repertoire holds some 300,000 distinct CDR3 sequences, with 10% as singletons. Here the sequenced sample was PBMCs, taken before TCRalphabeta/CD19-depleted stem cell transplant. This sequence originates from a boy less than two years old with acute myeloid leukemia, due to receive a stem cell transplant. The J gene is TRBJ2-7, the V gene TRBV29-1; D uncertain. CDR3 in DNA: TGCAGCGTTGAAGATAGGGAAGGCTACGAGCAGTACTCC. It specifies CSVEDREGYEQYS.